A single sample is the source of the 20 T cell receptor beta chains below, sequenced in a study of T cell changes during pregnancy in multiple sclerosis. The protocol was immunoSEQ multiplex PCR, while the TCRdb copy is restricted to in-frame clones and leaves out a portion. The repertoire holds tens of thousands of clones, with around 88% as singletons. The sample consisted of CD8+ T cells from peripheral blood mononuclear cells, taken in the first trimester of pregnancy. Every receptor here comes from a female donor with multiple sclerosis, enrolled in a pregnancy study.

The chain employs TRBV10-3 and TRBJ2-1, with TRBD2 matching 9 bases. The trim removed 10 bases at V and 9 bases at J, leaving 16 bases unmatched. Per germline, CDR1 ENHRY and CDR2 SYGVKD. This CDR3 has 15 residues. The CDR3 nucleotides read TGTGCCACGAGTCCAAGGACTAGCGATCGAAGTGAGCAGTTCTTC. Translation gives CATSPRTSDRSEQFF.

The chain combines TRBV11-3 with TRBJ2-3, with 7 bases matching TRBD2. The germline V gene encodes CDR1 SGHNT and CDR2 YENEEA. The CDR3 totals 15 residues. The trim removed 1 base at V and 3 bases at J, leaving 4 bases unmatched. CDR3: CASSLGSGETDTQYF. The CDR3 DNA reads as TGTGCCAGCAGCTTAGGGAGCGGGGAGACAGATACGCAGTATTTT.

The rearrangement uses TRBV9 and TRBJ2-2, with TRBD2 matching 16 bases. Germline V gene lookup returns CDR1 SGDLS and CDR2 YYNGEE. The CDR3 extends over 16 amino acids. Losses at the gene ends were 4 bases for V and 7 bases for J; bases not matched to a gene: 4. The CDR3 reads CASSPGTSGRVGELFF. Here the CDR3 DNA reads TGTGCCAGCAGCCCCGGGACTAGCGGGAGGGTCGGGGAGCTGTTTTTT.

The CDR3 DNA is TGTGCCAGCAGCTCAGGGACTCACTATTCCTACGAGCAGTACTTC. Residues: CASSSGTHYSYEQYF. The chain combines TRBV7-2 with TRBJ2-7; D possibly corresponds to TRBD2 (6 bases). The germline V gene has CDR1 SGHTA and CDR2 FQGNSA. The CDR3 covers 15 residues. Trimming stripped 4 bases from V and 1 base from J, with 14 bases between.

The chain recombines TRBV27 with TRBJ1-5, with D unclear. There are 15 residues in the CDR3. The ends were cut back, 2 bases at V and 0 bases at J, with 8 bases in the middle. Per germline, CDR1 MNHEY and CDR2 SMNVEV (reference sequence). The chain's CDR3 is CASSLRLNSNQPQHF. The CDR3 coding sequence is TGTGCCAGCAGTTTACGCCTAAATAGCAATCAGCCCCAGCATTTT.

The rearrangement links TRBV7-9 to TRBJ2-3; 11 positions match TRBD2. Germline V lookup: CDR1 SEHNR, CDR2 FQNEAQ (reference sequence). This CDR3 spans 19 amino acids. With 5 bases clipped from V and 4 bases from J, the junction kept 17 bases outside the gene matches. The CDR3 region has the DNA TGTGCCAGCAGCATGAGACTAGCGGGAACTCTACCTGATGCAGATACGCAGTATTTT. Protein sequence: CASSMRLAGTLPDADTQYF.

The chain employs TRBV4-3 and TRBJ2-7; tentative D call: TRBD2 (5 bases). V lost 0 bases and J lost 0, with 9 bases in between. The CDR3 spans 15 residues. Germline assignment: CDR1 LGHNA and CDR2 YSLEER. CDR3 in amino acids: CASSQDKDFSYEQYF. CDR3 bases: TGCGCCAGCAGCCAAGATAAGGACTTCTCCTACGAGCAGTACTTC.

The V gene is TRBV9, the J gene TRBJ2-1; 12 nucleotides align to TRBD2. The CDR3 sequence is 16 residues long. With V trimmed by 4 bases and J by 9 bases, 11 bases remained unmatched. Germline values: CDR1 SGDLS, CDR2 YYNGEE. CDR3 region: CASSSPLAGGPGEQFF. CDR3 nucleotides: TGTGCCAGCAGCTCTCCTCTAGCGGGAGGGCCGGGTGAGCAGTTCTTC. The complete variable domain, with remaining parts taken from reference TRBV9 and TRBJ2-1, reads DSGVTQTPKHLITATGQRVTLRCSPRSGDLSVYWYQQSLDQGLQFLIQYYNGEERAKGNILERFSAQQFPDLHSELNLSSLELGDSALYFCASSSPLAGGPGEQFFGPGTRLTVL.

The chain couples TRBV7-3 to TRBJ2-2; D perhaps matches TRBD2 (6 bases). The V and J ends lost 1 base and 0 bases respectively, with 18 bases between them. The CDR3 runs to 19 residues. Germline loops: CDR1 SGHTA, CDR2 FQGTGA. CDR3 nucleotide sequence: TGTGCCAGCAGCTTAAGGCCGGGGGAACCCTATACGAACACCGGGGAGCTGTTTTTT. This codes for CASSLRPGEPYTNTGELFF.

The table lists this clone with a count of one. The chain has TRBV2 and TRBJ1-2, with D maybe TRBD1 (6 bases). This CDR3 region has 11 residues. V shed 4 bases and J shed 7 bases, with 7 bases lying between them. Germline V CDR1 and CDR2: SNHLY, FYNNEI. The CDR3 is CASSGTVGYTF. The DNA for the CDR3 is TGTGCCAGCAGTGGGACAGTTGGCTACACCTTC.

The chain links TRBV4-1 to TRBJ2-7; D is unresolved. CDR1 is MGHRA, CDR2 YSYEKL, per germline. The CDR3 contains 15 residues. The V end lost 0 bases, the J end lost 4 bases, and 13 bases lay between the germline ends. The DNA for the CDR3 is TGCGCCAGCAGCCAAGAGACCAGCGACCTTTACGAGCAGTACTTC. Translation gives CASSQETSDLYEQYF.

V and J are TRBV7-2 and TRBJ2-7; 10 bases are shared with TRBD1. Trimming cost V 5 bases and J 3 bases; bases outside gene matches: 7. Germline V gives CDR1 SGHTA, CDR2 FQGNSA. The CDR3 is made up of 15 amino acids. The CDR3 DNA is TGTGCCAGCAGCCATACCGGACAGGGGGACTACGAGCAGTACTTC. It encodes CASSHTGQGDYEQYF.

The rearrangement links TRBV29-1 to TRBJ2-1; TRBD2 agrees at 11 bases. This CDR3 contains 12 residues. Germline values: CDR1 SQVTM, CDR2 ANQGSEA. V dropped 7 bases and J dropped 6; count of bases not matched to a gene: 2. The CDR3 nucleotides read TGCAGCGGGACTAGCGGGCTCAATGAGCAGTTCTTC. Translated: CSGTSGLNEQFF.

The chain uses TRBV6-5 and TRBJ1-5; D remains ambiguous. CDR3 length: 13 amino acids. The germline V gene encodes CDR1 MNHEY and CDR2 SVGAGI. Trimming cost V 5 bases and J 4 bases, with 9 bases left between them. The CDR3 DNA follows: TGTGCCAGCAGTAATACGGGGAATCAGCCCCAGCATTTT. As protein: CASSNTGNQPQHF.

This rearrangement joins TRBV4-2 to TRBJ2-1, with D unresolved. The CDR3 extends over 15 amino acids. Germline CDR1 reads LGHNA; CDR2 reads YNFKEQ. V was trimmed by 0 bases and J by 6 bases, leaving 12 bases between them. CDR3 bases: TGTGCCAGCAGCCAAGAAGCGTCTAGTGTCAATGAGCAGTTCTTC. It codes for CASSQEASSVNEQFF.

The chain recombines TRBV6-1 with TRBJ2-3; D is perhaps TRBD2 (6 bases). Looked up from germline, CDR1 is MNHNS and CDR2 is SASEGT. V dropped 2 bases and J dropped 0 bases, with 9 bases sitting between them. The CDR3 contains 15 residues. The CDR3 here is CASSELRESTDTQYF. The CDR3 region has the DNA TGTGCCAGCAGTGAATTACGGGAGAGCACAGATACGCAGTATTTT.

The chain is built from TRBV10-3 and TRBJ1-2; weak D call: TRBD1 (6 bases). Germline V gene data show CDR1 as ENHRY and CDR2 as SYGVKD. Trimming stripped 1 base from V and 10 bases from J, with 10 bases between. This CDR3 spans 12 amino acids. The DNA of the CDR3 is TGTGCCATCAGTGAGTTGAACAGGGACTACACCTTC. It specifies CAISELNRDYTF.

The V call is TRBV5-4, the J call TRBJ2-2; maybe TRBD1 (7 bases). V dropped 4 bases and J dropped 3 bases, with 19 bases sitting between them. CDR3 length equals 17 residues. Germline assignment: CDR1 SGHNT and CDR2 YYREEE (reference sequence). CDR3 residues: CASSLLGGRGHTGELFF. The CDR3 coding sequence is TGTGCCAGCAGCCTGCTGGGGGGAAGGGGGCACACCGGGGAGCTGTTTTTT.

The chain is built from TRBV27 and TRBJ2-7; D may be TRBD1 (6 bases). V lost 6 bases and J 1 base, leaving 16 bases between the germline ends. Germline V gene sequence: CDR1 MNHEY, CDR2 SMNVEV (reference sequence). The CDR3 length is 15 residues. CDR3 protein: CASSTRGITSYEQYF. The CDR3 region has the DNA TGTGCCAGCAGCACCAGGGGAATTACTTCCTACGAGCAGTACTTC.

This chain connects TRBV28 to TRBJ2-3; the match to TRBD1 covers 8 bases. The CDR3 length is 15 residues. CDR1 is MDHEN, CDR2 SYDVKM, per germline. With V trimmed by 6 bases and J by 4 bases, 9 bases remained unmatched. CDR3: CASRRDRRTSDTQYF. CDR3 bases: TGTGCCAGCAGGAGGGACAGGCGAACCTCAGATACGCAGTATTTT.